The source of this TCR beta chain is a study of blood T cell repertoires in COVID-19. Overall study context: The United States, Italy and Spain provided the acute and convalescent COVID-19 samples. T cells, B-cell-depleted T cells, or PBMCs supplied cDNA or gDNA.

Authors' data handling: Amplification of reference gene primers provided the estimated nucleated cell counts. The data were produced by immunoSEQ multiplex PCR, yet TCRdb's version contains in-frame clones alone and is incomplete. V, J and clone size derive from that table, while D and trimming were established from the DNA sequence. The sample carries 200,000 to 250,000 clones, roughly 79% recorded once. CDR3 size: 15 residues. CDR1 is SGHAT and CDR2 is FQNNGV in the germline V gene. Trimming cost V 8 bases and J 0 bases, with 15 bases left between them. A Seattle source enrolled patients during active infection and followed them longitudinally.

The TCR sequence derives from a woman older than 75 with COVID-19, enrolled during active disease. The chain combines TRBV11-2 with TRBJ2-3; TRBD2 is a possible D gene (6 bases). Material for sequencing was peripheral blood. The CDR3 nucleotides read TGTGCCAGCGGAATCAGCGGGTCTAGCACAGATACGCAGTATTTT. Amino acid sequence: CASGISGSSTDTQYF. Together with reference TRBV11-2 and TRBJ2-3, the CDR3 gives the full variable domain: EAGVAQSPRYKIIEKRQSVAFWCNPISGHATLYWYQQILGQGPKLLIQFQNNGVVDDSQLPKDRFSAERLKGVDSTLKIQPAKLEDSAVYLCASGISGSSTDTQYFGPGTRLTVL.